The present entry profiles one T cell receptor (beta chain) with its context. What it recognizes is unknown. The sample originates from a study of T cell responses to AZD1222 COVID-19 vaccine. Study-wide results and limits: A reported finding is that nearly half of spike-specific TCRs target unmutated variant regions. When two AZD1222 doses had been given, Spike-specific TCR breadth and depth rose. Mapped onto spike, vaccine-associated CD4 TCRs spanned it and were dominant at 160-218 and 743-854. The repertoires were collected only after the peak T cell response.

V was cut by 0 bases and J by 2 bases, with 8 bases left in between. Per germline, CDR1 SGHTA and CDR2 FQGNSA. The CDR3 length is 14 residues. Sequencing was performed with immunoSEQ multiplex PCR; in TCRdb, only in-frame clones are kept and a portion is missing. The sample gives some 80,000 clones, about three quarters of which show up once; roughly a quarter is in the top ten. Sequenced here: peripheral blood, sampled 28 days after the second dose of the MenACWY control vaccine. The chain recombines TRBV7-2 with TRBJ2-7, with D tentatively TRBD1 (5 bases). This clonotype was obtained from an adult who received the MenACWY meningococcal vaccine as a control. As DNA, the CDR3 is TGTGCCAGCAGCTTAGCGGGGCAGGCCTACGAGCAGTACTTC. Its translation: CASSLAGQAYEQYF.